This TCR beta chain stems from a study of graft-versus-host responses after intestinal transplantation. CDR3 length: 11 residues. The ends were cut back, 6 bases at V and 8 bases at J, with 10 bases in the middle. Germline assignment: CDR1 PRHDT and CDR2 FYEKMQ (reference sequence). About this clone itself: Antigen unknown.

Measured with immunoSEQ multiplex PCR; TCRdb has only the in-frame clones, and not every one. Of about 78,000 clones listed, more than 75% are singletons. V is TRBV13 and J is TRBJ1-1, with D perhaps matching TRBD1 (6 bases). The sequence came from a human donor who was the organ donor for an intestinal transplant. The material sequenced was unstimulated CD8+ T cells sorted from spleen or lymph node cells, taken before transplant. CDR3 in amino acids: CASSDGQEAFF. CDR3 coding DNA: TGTGCCAGCAGTGACGGACAGGAAGCTTTCTTT.